This entry lists 4 T cell receptor beta chains sequenced from one sample in a study of T cell repertoires in cytomegalovirus infection. TCRdb reprocessed the reads via MiXCR and lists one record per CDR3 protein. This table holds around 310,000 distinct CDR3 sequences, roughly 17% found once. Source material: PBMCs. Source of these receptors: a human donor in good health (CMV status not recorded). Some clones in this sample may be carry-over from other donors' samples.

This clonotype was seen a handful of times. The chain combines TRBV7-2 with TRBJ2-1, with D maybe TRBD1 (5 bases). The germline V gene encodes CDR1 SGHTA and CDR2 FQGNSA. The V end lost 5 bases, the J end lost 2 bases, and 13 bases lay between the germline ends. The CDR3 has 15 residues. For the CDR3, the DNA is TGTGCCAGCAGCCCCCAGGGCCCTACCTACAATGAGCAGTTCTTC. Amino acid sequence: CASSPQGPTYNEQFF. Full variable domain (outside the CDR3, taken from reference TRBV7-2 and TRBJ2-1): GAGVSQSPSNKVTEKGKDVELRCDPISGHTALYWYRQSLGQGLEFLIYFQGNSAPDKSGLPSDRFSAERTGGSVSTLTIQRTQQEDSAVYLCASSPQGPTYNEQFFGPGTRLTVL.

At least ten counts were recorded for this clonotype. The chain is built from TRBV6-1 and TRBJ2-2; D remains unclear. Germline CDR1 MNHNS, CDR2 SASEGT. The CDR3 contains 16 residues. V was shortened by 5 bases and J by 5 bases, with 18 bases between the two germline ends. CDR3 amino acids: CASSSRGSPSTGELFF. In DNA form, the CDR3 reads TGTGCCAGCAGTTCCCGAGGCTCACCCAGTACCGGGGAGCTGTTTTTT.

The rearrangement links TRBV4-1 to TRBJ1-1, with TRBD1 as a possible D gene (6 bases). V was shortened by 4 bases and J by 7 bases, with 13 bases between the two germline ends. The germline V gene has CDR1 MGHRA and CDR2 YSYEKL. There are 13 residues in the CDR3. CDR3: CASSLGRTVEAFF. The CDR3, as DNA: TGCGCCAGCAGCCTCGGACGGACAGTTGAAGCTTTCTTT.

This clonotype was recorded many times. The gene calls are TRBV4-1 and TRBJ2-1; the match to TRBD2 covers 9 bases. V was clipped by 4 bases and J by 6 bases; unmatched bases: 10. Germline V CDR1 and CDR2: MGHRA, YSYEKL. The CDR3 runs 16 residues. The CDR3 is CASSRPSGTSPNEQFF. The CDR3 region has the DNA TGCGCCAGCAGCCGCCCTTCCGGGACTAGCCCCAATGAGCAGTTCTTC.